This T cell receptor (beta chain) was recovered during a study of blood T cell repertoires in COVID-19. The trim removed 6 bases at V and 8 bases at J, leaving 10 bases unmatched. Germline assignment: CDR1 MNHEY and CDR2 SVGAGI. This CDR3 region has 15 residues. Sequencing used immunoSEQ multiplex PCR; TCRdb keeps in-frame clones, though not all of them. This table holds roughly 53,000 clones, more than 75% found once. Sequenced material: peripheral blood. This TCR came from a man aged 45 to 65 with active or convalescent COVID-19. V gene TRBV6-5 combines with J gene TRBJ1-4, with 9 bases aligning to TRBD1. The CDR3 nucleotides are TGTGCCAGCAGCTTTCCGGGACAGGGATTAGAAAAACTGTTTTTT. As protein: CASSFPGQGLEKLFF.